This T cell receptor beta chain originates from a study of shared clonotypes between healthy human individuals. Study results and limitations: It was the few donors that limited the genetic and exposure-history diversity represented.

Concerning this clone: Its antigen is currently unknown.

The repertoire was sequenced with immunoSEQ multiplex PCR; TCRdb's copy has only in-frame clones and lacks some. The sample holds roughly 2.5 million clones; more than 90% are singletons and the top ten take about 0.13%. V lost 7 bases, J lost 3 bases, and 9 bases lay in between. The CDR3 contains 13 residues. Germline V lookup: CDR1 MGHRA, CDR2 YSYEKL. This TCR was sampled from a man aged 18 to 35 in good health. The specimen was naive CD4+ T cells sorted from blood. This sample's subset: CD45RA+ positively selected. The chain recombines TRBV4-1 with TRBJ2-2; tentatively, D is TRBD1 (5 bases). The CDR3 loop is CASTLTDTGELFF. CDR3 nucleotide sequence: TGCGCCAGCACCTTGACAGACACCGGGGAGCTGTTTTTT.